The 27 T cell receptor beta chains presented below share a single source sample, sequenced in a study of cytomegalovirus exposure and HLA in healthy donors. The PCR contained 60 Vbeta and 13 Jbeta primers. Sequenced by immunoSEQ multiplex PCR; TCRdb stores in-frame clones only, minus some. The data show 95,000 to 100,000 clones, roughly four fifths seen once. Specimen: PBMCs. Source of these receptors: a human donor in good health.

This rearrangement joins TRBV5-6 to TRBJ1-1, with TRBD1 identical over 9 bases. Germline V CDR1 and CDR2: SGHDT, YYEEEE. The CDR3 spans 15 residues. Trimming removed 4 bases from V and 4 bases from J; junction bases left unmatched: 8. The CDR3 coding sequence is TGTGCCAGCAGCCTCCGGACAGGGGTTGGCACTGAAGCTTTCTTT. Encoded protein: CASSLRTGVGTEAFF.

This clone has only a few counts. The chain couples TRBV29-1 to TRBJ1-4; 9 nucleotides match TRBD1. The CDR3 spans 14 residues. J gave up 3 bases and V 6 bases, and 5 bases lay outside the gene matches. Germline V gene data show CDR1 as SQVTM and CDR2 as ANQGSEA. This CDR3 reads CSVQTGGSNEKLFF. Here the CDR3 DNA reads TGCAGCGTCCAGACAGGGGGGTCTAATGAAAAACTGTTTTTT.

This chain links TRBV29-1 with TRBJ2-7, with 10 positions matching TRBD2. From germline, CDR1 is SQVTM and CDR2 ANQGSEA. The CDR3 length is 16 residues. V trimming: 5 bases; J trimming: 5 bases; junction bases outside the gene matches: 15. CDR3 residues: CSVSRDSASGSNEQYF. The CDR3 DNA reads as TGCAGCGTTTCCCGGGACAGCGCTAGCGGGAGCAACGAGCAGTACTTC.

V usage is TRBV9 and J usage is TRBJ1-2; tentatively, D is TRBD1 (6 bases). Trimming left V 4 bases short and J 7 bases short, with 23 bases between. Germline V gene lookup returns CDR1 SGDLS and CDR2 YYNGEE. CDR3 length: 16 amino acids. CDR3 amino acids: CASSPRDRLGAAGYTF. The CDR3 bases are TGTGCCAGCAGCCCCCGGGACCGTCTGGGGGCCGCTGGCTACACCTTC.

V gene TRBV10-3 combines with J gene TRBJ1-2, with D possibly TRBD1 on 6 matching bases. The V end was cut by 3 bases, the J end by 1 base, with 27 bases between. The CDR3 consists of 20 residues. Germline V lookup: CDR1 ENHRY, CDR2 SYGVKD. The CDR3 DNA is TGTGCCATCAGTGATACACAGGGTTGGTTTCAGTTACAAAGTAACTATGGCTACACCTTC. The encoded protein is CAISDTQGWFQLQSNYGYTF.

The rearrangement links TRBV12-5 to TRBJ1-2; 9 bases match TRBD1. CDR1 and CDR2 (germline): LGHNT, FRNRAP. The V segment lost 0 bases and the J segment 8 bases; nucleotides outside the gene matches: 4. The CDR3 runs 14 residues. The CDR3 protein is CASGLVGQGRGYTF. CDR3 DNA sequence: TGTGCTAGTGGTTTGGTGGGACAGGGTCGGGGCTACACCTTC.

The rearrangement joins TRBV5-1 to TRBJ2-6; TRBD2 aligns across 13 bases. Germline loops: CDR1 SGHRS, CDR2 YFSETQ. The CDR3 loop spans 24 amino acids. Trimming took 4 bases from V and 2 from J; bases not matched to a gene: 24. In nucleotides, the CDR3 is TGCGCCAGCAGCCAAATCGGTATATTGGGAGGGGGACTAGCGGGAATAACTGGGGCCAACGTCCTGACTTTC. This codes for CASSQIGILGGGLAGITGANVLTF.

The chain joins TRBV5-1 to TRBJ1-6; maybe TRBD1 (5 bases). Germline V gene lookup returns CDR1 SGHRS and CDR2 YFSETQ. The CDR3 spans 14 residues. V lost 4 bases and J 7 bases, leaving 12 bases between the germline ends. This CDR3 reads CASSDWGNNSPLHF. CDR3 nucleotide sequence: TGCGCCAGCAGCGATTGGGGCAACAATTCACCCCTCCACTTT.

The count of this clone is one. In DNA form, the CDR3 reads TGTGCCAGCAGCTTAGATGGGGGAGCGGGAGGATTCGGGGAGCAGTTCTTC. Translation: CASSLDGGAGGFGEQFF. The chain couples TRBV7-8 to TRBJ2-1; 9 bases map to TRBD2. Germline lookup yields CDR1 SGHVS and CDR2 FQNEAQ. The CDR3 contains 17 residues. J gave up 10 bases and V 1 base, and 14 bases lay outside the gene matches.

This clone was seen a single time. The chain joins TRBV27 to TRBJ1-5, with 7 positions matching TRBD1. There are 20 residues in the CDR3. V gave up 2 bases and J gave up 0 bases; unmatched junction bases: 16. Germline V lookup: CDR1 MNHEY, CDR2 SMNVEV (reference sequence). The CDR3 region is CASSLRVPAQGSYSNQPQHF. CDR3 in DNA: TGTGCCAGCAGTTTAAGGGTCCCGGCACAGGGGAGTTATAGCAATCAGCCCCAGCATTTT.

The rearrangement joins TRBV6-5 to TRBJ1-3; unclear D gene. The length of the CDR3 is 14 residues. Trimming removed 6 bases at V and 4 bases at J, with 13 bases between. Germline-derived CDR1 and CDR2 are MNHEY and SVGAGI. CDR3 residues: CASRVFGEGNTIYF. The CDR3 bases are TGTGCCAGCAGGGTGTTCGGTGAGGGAAACACCATATATTTT.

This clone was counted once. The chain uses TRBV7-8 and TRBJ1-4; TRBD1 matches 8 bases. Germline lookup yields CDR1 SGHVS and CDR2 FQNEAQ. The CDR3 extends over 13 amino acids. Germline trimming cut 8 bases from V and 10 bases from J; bases unmatched to any gene: 9. The CDR3 is CASRYRGLGKLFF. CDR3 bases: TGTGCCAGCCGTTACAGGGGGTTGGGAAAACTGTTTTTT.

The chain is built from TRBV4-1 and TRBJ1-2; D unresolved. CDR1 is MGHRA and CDR2 is YSYEKL in the germline V gene. V lost 1 base to trimming and J lost 4 bases, with 7 bases between them. CDR3 length: 13 residues. The CDR3 DNA is TGCGCCAGCAGCCAAGCCGACACCTATGGCTACACCTTC. It codes for CASSQADTYGYTF.

The V and J genes are TRBV6-6 and TRBJ2-5; D is unresolved. Between the trimmed V and J ends, which lost 5 bases and 8 bases, there was a span of 9 bases. Germline values: CDR1 MNHNY, CDR2 SVGAGI (reference sequence). The CDR3 sequence is 11 residues long. CDR3: CASSNDFTQYF. The CDR3 DNA reads TGTGCCAGCAGTAACGACTTTACCCAGTACTTC.

The CDR3 loop reads CASSPTGTGGYEQYF. CDR3 nucleotides: TGTGCCAGCTCACCGACCGGGACAGGGGGCTACGAGCAGTACTTC. The J gene is TRBJ2-7, the V gene TRBV18; TRBD1 matches 11 bases. Trimming cost V 3 bases and J 3 bases; bases outside gene matches: 4. The CDR3 runs to 15 residues. Germline assignment: CDR1 KGHSH and CDR2 LQKENI.

This chain links TRBV6-5 with TRBJ1-3; TRBD1 agrees at 7 bases. The CDR3 has 15 amino acids. Losses at the gene ends were 3 bases for V and 4 bases for J; bases not matched to a gene: 6. The germline CDR1 and CDR2 sequences are MNHEY and SVGAGI. DNA for the CDR3: TGTGCCAGCAGTTATCTCGGGACAGCCGGAAACACCATATATTTT. Protein product: CASSYLGTAGNTIYF.

The rearrangement uses TRBV7-9 and TRBJ1-2, with 12 nucleotides matching TRBD1. V lost 6 bases and J lost 8; bases outside the gene matches: 4. The V gene's germline CDR1 is SEHNR and CDR2 FQNEAQ (reference sequence). The CDR3 totals 13 residues. CDR3 DNA sequence: TGTGCCAGCAGTTTTGGGACAGGGGGCGGCTACACCTTC. Translation gives CASSFGTGGGYTF.

V gene TRBV19 combines with J gene TRBJ2-3, with a possible D match to TRBD2 (5 bases). Germline values: CDR1 LNHDA, CDR2 SQIVND (reference sequence). Trimming cost V 2 bases and J 6 bases, with 12 bases left between them. The CDR3 contains 14 residues. The DNA for the CDR3 is TGTGCCAGTAGTATATCGCTAGCAACGGATACGCAGTATTTT. Its translation is CASSISLATDTQYF.

The chain is built from TRBV5-1 and TRBJ2-1, with D hard to call. Trimming pared 4 bases from V and 10 bases from J, leaving 15 bases between. The CDR3 length is 13 residues. The germline CDR1 and CDR2 sequences are SGHRS and YFSETQ. The chain's CDR3 is CASSGGGASEQFF. In DNA form, the CDR3 reads TGCGCCAGCAGCGGCGGTGGCGCCAGCGAGCAGTTCTTC.

J is TRBJ2-3 and V is TRBV6-1; D may be TRBD1 (7 bases). V lost 1 base to trimming and J lost 0 bases, with 23 bases between them. The CDR3 has 20 residues. Germline V gives CDR1 MNHNS, CDR2 SASEGT. CDR3 residues: CASSEVSAGRGVFSTDTQYF. As DNA, the CDR3 is TGTGCCAGCAGTGAAGTAAGCGCCGGCAGGGGGGTTTTTAGCACAGATACGCAGTATTTT.

This clone was seen once. The chain is built from TRBV7-2 and TRBJ2-5; D unclear. This CDR3 is 13 amino acids long. The V end was cut by 4 bases, the J end by 5 bases, with 11 bases between. Germline lookup yields CDR1 SGHTA and CDR2 FQGNSA. As DNA, the CDR3 is TGTGCCAGCAGCTCGCTCCTAGACGAGACCCAGTACTTC. Translation: CASSSLLDETQYF.

The CDR3, as DNA: TGCAGCGTTACGCCGGGACAGGGCGTCTATGGCTACACCTTC. It encodes CSVTPGQGVYGYTF. This chain uses TRBV29-1 with TRBJ1-2; 9 bases map to TRBD1. The V gene end was trimmed by 5 bases and the J gene end by 4 bases; junction bases not matched to a gene: 8. The length of the CDR3 is 14 residues. From germline, CDR1 is SQVTM and CDR2 ANQGSEA.

The chain combines TRBV6-1 with TRBJ2-2; perhaps TRBD2 as D (5 bases). Deletions cut 3 bases from V and 2 bases from J, with 7 bases between. This CDR3 is built from 14 residues. Per germline, CDR1 MNHNS and CDR2 SASEGT. The CDR3 region has the DNA TGTGCCAGCAGTGAGTCGGGAAACACCGGGGAGCTGTTTTTT. The encoded protein is CASSESGNTGELFF.

The chain uses TRBV7-8 and TRBJ2-2, with 13 bases matching TRBD2. V shed 6 bases, J shed 0 bases, and the junction held 7 bases outside the gene matches. CDR1 and CDR2 from the germline V gene are SGHVS and FQNEAQ. There are 18 residues in the CDR3. The CDR3 region has the DNA TGTGCCAGCAGTCCCGGACTAGCGGGGGTGTCGAACACCGGGGAGCTGTTTTTT. It specifies CASSPGLAGVSNTGELFF.

The V gene is TRBV30, the J gene TRBJ1-4; TRBD1 might be the D (5 bases). There are 14 residues in the CDR3. Germline V gene data show CDR1 as GTSNPN and CDR2 as SVGIG (reference sequence). V lost 2 bases and J lost 7, with 14 bases in between. This CDR3 is CAWSSRVTSEKLFF. The CDR3 nucleotides are TGTGCCTGGAGTTCCAGGGTTACGAGTGAAAAACTGTTTTTT.

This clone was counted only a few times. The chain uses TRBV29-1 and TRBJ1-4, with unresolved D. Trimming shortened V by 5 bases and J by 5 bases, and 3 bases separated the two germline ends. CDR3 length: 10 amino acids. Per germline, CDR1 SQVTM and CDR2 ANQGSEA. CDR3 loop: CSVLNEKLFF. The CDR3 DNA reads as TGCAGCGTTCTCAATGAAAAACTGTTTTTT.

The chain combines TRBV2 with TRBJ1-2; a weak D match, TRBD1 (5 bases). Trimming shortened V by 4 bases and J by 1 base, and 13 bases separated the two germline ends. The germline CDR1 and CDR2 sequences are SNHLY and FYNNEI. The CDR3 extends over 15 amino acids. The chain's CDR3 is CASSVSTADNYGYTF. The DNA of the CDR3 is TGTGCCAGCAGTGTGTCGACAGCCGATAACTATGGCTACACCTTC.